This T cell receptor (beta chain) stems from a study of shared clonotypes between healthy human individuals. This clone is labeled as medium-sized. The antigen remains unidentified. This CDR3 has 15 amino acids. Trimming pared 3 bases from V and 2 bases from J, leaving 13 bases between. CDR1 is KGHSH and CDR2 is LQKENI in the germline V gene. The repertoire was sequenced with immunoSEQ multiplex PCR; TCRdb's copy has only in-frame clones and lacks some. The profile covers about 1 million clones, with about 74% appearing a single time and around 1.4% taken by the ten largest. Study results and caveats: Naive CD4 clonotypes overlapped across a handful of donors at approximately 5.5%.

The chain uses TRBV18 and TRBJ1-1; D is undetermined. The specimen sequenced was memory CD4+ T cells sorted from blood. Regarding subset: CD45RA-negative fraction. This TCR was sampled from a young man in good health. In nucleotides, the CDR3 is TGTGCCAGCTCACCTGCCCGCGGAAGCAACACTGAAGCTTTCTTT. As protein: CASSPARGSNTEAFF. Using reference TRBV18 and TRBJ1-1 for the parts outside the CDR3, the full variable domain is NAGVMQNPRHLVRRRGQEARLRCSPMKGHSHVYWYRQLPEEGLKFMVYLQKENIIDESGMPKERFSAEFPKEGPSILRIQQVVRGDSAAYFCASSPARGSNTEAFFGQGTRLTVV.